The source of this T cell receptor beta chain is a study of CD8 T cells in Susac syndrome. RNA, at about 0.45 to 1 ug, was reverse transcribed with random hexamers. TCRdb reprocessed the immunoSEQ multiplex PCR reads with MiXCR, giving one entry per CDR3 protein. The sample has about 200,000 distinct CDR3 sequences, roughly 92% seen once; the top ten hold about 0.15%. This CDR3 is built from 15 residues. Germline V gene sequence: CDR1 LNHNV, CDR2 YYDKDF (reference sequence). The ends were cut back, 5 bases at V and 0 bases at J, with 13 bases in the middle. The material sequenced was CD8+ T cells from PBMCs. The sequence derives from a human donor with multiple sclerosis. The chain has TRBV15 and TRBJ1-2; D perhaps matches TRBD1 (5 bases). The CDR3 nucleotides are TGTGCCACCAGCGACCGGGGGGGGACTAACTATGGCTACACCTTC. As protein: CATSDRGGTNYGYTF. The full variable domain, completed using reference TRBV15 and TRBJ1-2, is DAMVIQNPRYQVTQFGKPVTLSCSQTLNHNVMYWYQQKSSQAPKLLFHYYDKDFNNEADTPDNFQSRRPNTSFCFLDIRSPGLGDTAMYLCATSDRGGTNYGYTFGSGTRLTVV.